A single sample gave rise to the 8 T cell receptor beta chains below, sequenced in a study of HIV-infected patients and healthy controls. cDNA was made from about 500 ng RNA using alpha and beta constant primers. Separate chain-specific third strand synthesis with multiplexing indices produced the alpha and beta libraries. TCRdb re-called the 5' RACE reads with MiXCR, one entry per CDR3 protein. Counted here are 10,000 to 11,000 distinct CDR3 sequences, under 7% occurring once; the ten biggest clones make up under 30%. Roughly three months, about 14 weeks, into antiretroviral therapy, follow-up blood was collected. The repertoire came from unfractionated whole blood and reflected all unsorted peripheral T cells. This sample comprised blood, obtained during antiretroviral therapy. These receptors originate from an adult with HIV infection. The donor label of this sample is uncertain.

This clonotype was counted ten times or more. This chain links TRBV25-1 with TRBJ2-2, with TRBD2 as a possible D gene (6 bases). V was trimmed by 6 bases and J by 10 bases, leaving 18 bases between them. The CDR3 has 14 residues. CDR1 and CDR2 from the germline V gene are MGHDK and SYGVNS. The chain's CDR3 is CASRPGLGASELFF. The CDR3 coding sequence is TGTGCCAGCAGACCGGGACTGGGCGCGTCGGAGCTGTTTTTT.

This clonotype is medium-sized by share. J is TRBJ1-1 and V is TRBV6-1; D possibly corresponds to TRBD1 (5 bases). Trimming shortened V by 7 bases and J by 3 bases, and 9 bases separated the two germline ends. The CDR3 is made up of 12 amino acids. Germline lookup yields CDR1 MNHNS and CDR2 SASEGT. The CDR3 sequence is CASTAGYTEAFF. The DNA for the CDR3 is TGTGCCAGCACAGCAGGGTACACTGAAGCTTTCTTT.

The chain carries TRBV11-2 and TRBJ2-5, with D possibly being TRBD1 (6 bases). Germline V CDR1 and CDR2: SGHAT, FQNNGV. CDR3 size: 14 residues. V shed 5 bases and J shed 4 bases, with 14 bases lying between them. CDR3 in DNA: TGTGCCAGCAGCGCCGACAGGTCCGGAGAGACCCAGTACTTC. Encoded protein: CASSADRSGETQYF.

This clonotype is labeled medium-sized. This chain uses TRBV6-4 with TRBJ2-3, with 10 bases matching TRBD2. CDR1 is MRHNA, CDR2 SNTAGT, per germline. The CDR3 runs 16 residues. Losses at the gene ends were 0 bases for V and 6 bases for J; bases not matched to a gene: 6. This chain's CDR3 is CASSDSAAGGADTQYF. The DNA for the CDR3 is TGTGCCAGCAGTGACTCGGCAGCGGGGGGGGCCGATACGCAGTATTTT.

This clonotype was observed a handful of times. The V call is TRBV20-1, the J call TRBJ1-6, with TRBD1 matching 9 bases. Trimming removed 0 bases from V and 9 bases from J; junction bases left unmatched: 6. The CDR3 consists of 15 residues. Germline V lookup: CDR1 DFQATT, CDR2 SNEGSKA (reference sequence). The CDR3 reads CSAREAGQGRSPLHF. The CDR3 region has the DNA TGCAGTGCTAGAGAAGCGGGACAGGGTCGTTCACCCCTCCACTTT.

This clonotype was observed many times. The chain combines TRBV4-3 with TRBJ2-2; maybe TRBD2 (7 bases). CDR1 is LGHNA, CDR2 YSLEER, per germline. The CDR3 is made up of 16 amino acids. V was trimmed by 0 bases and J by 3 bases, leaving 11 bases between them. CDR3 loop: CASSQDGGADTGELFF. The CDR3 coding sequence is TGCGCCAGCAGCCAAGATGGGGGGGCCGACACCGGGGAGCTGTTTTTT.

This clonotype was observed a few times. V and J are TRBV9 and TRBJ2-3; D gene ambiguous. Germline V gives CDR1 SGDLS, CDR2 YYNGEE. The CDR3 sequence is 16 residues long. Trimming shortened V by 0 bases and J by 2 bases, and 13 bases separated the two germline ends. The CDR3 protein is CASSVEGWRITDTQYF. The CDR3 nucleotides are TGTGCCAGCAGCGTAGAAGGATGGCGGATCACAGATACGCAGTATTTT.

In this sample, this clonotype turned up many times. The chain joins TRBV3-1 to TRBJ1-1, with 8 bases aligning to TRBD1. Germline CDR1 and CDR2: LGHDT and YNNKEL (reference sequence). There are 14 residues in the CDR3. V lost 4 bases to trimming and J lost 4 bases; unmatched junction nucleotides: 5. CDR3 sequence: CASSLTGGGTEAFF. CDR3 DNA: TGTGCCAGCAGCCTTACAGGGGGAGGCACTGAAGCTTTCTTT.